This TCR beta chain was captured in a study of T cells in Graves' hyperthyroidism and ophthalmopathy. Amplification yielded TCR beta CDR3 regions, with RNA transcripts as the source. The HTBI primer set drove a first-round RT-PCR of the TCR CDR3. TCRdb independently ran MiXCR on the multiplex PCR reads; one entry per CDR3 protein. The sample has approximately 600,000 distinct CDR3 sequences; 20% to 25% are singletons. Trimming removed 4 bases from V and 2 bases from J, with 11 bases in between. The germline V gene has CDR1 MNHEY and CDR2 SVGAGI. The CDR3 extends over 14 amino acids. The chain recombines TRBV6-5 with TRBJ1-2; TRBD1 is a possible D gene (5 bases). The source is a man aged 25-40 years with Graves' ophthalmopathy. The sequenced sample consisted of blood. CDR3 sequence reads: CASSSRVDNYGYTF. CDR3 bases: TGTGCCAGCAGTTCCAGGGTTGACAACTATGGCTACACCTTC.